One TCR beta chain is described in this entry. This record belongs to a study of blood T cell repertoires in COVID-19. Study-level background: Samples taken during acute and convalescent COVID-19 were collected in the United States, Italy and Spain.

Per the germline V gene, CDR1 is ENHRY and CDR2 is SYGVKD. The CDR3 loop spans 16 amino acids. V gave up 11 bases and J gave up 4 bases; unmatched junction bases: 14. Clones were sequenced by immunoSEQ multiplex PCR, and TCRdb holds only the in-frame ones, with some missing. The top ten hold 5.5% to 8% of the sample, which has 130,000 to 150,000 clones, 65% to 90% seen once. This sequence originates from a woman in her fifties or sixties in a cohort sampled during active or convalescent COVID-19. The sequenced material came from peripheral blood. The chain combines TRBV10-3 with TRBJ1-1; 12 bases are a match to TRBD1. The CDR3 spells CAANRDRGLGATEAFF. The CDR3 coding sequence is TGTGCCGCCAACCGGGACAGGGGGCTCGGGGCCACTGAAGCTTTCTTT.